This T cell receptor (beta chain) is from a study of cytomegalovirus exposure and HLA in healthy donors. Study summary: The Caucasian-associated ancestry cluster held 80% to 90% of around 380 genotyped donors.

Germline trimming cut 0 bases from V and 0 bases from J; bases unmatched to any gene: 20. CDR3 length equals 22 residues. Germline values: CDR1 ENHRY, CDR2 SYGVKD. Primers for the PCR totalled 60 Vbeta and 13 Jbeta. Libraries were prepared by immunoSEQ multiplex PCR; TCRdb keeps only in-frame clonotypes and omits some of them. This sample yields approximately 160,000 clones, of which 65% to 85% are seen a single time; about 0.77% belongs to the top ten. This chain connects TRBV10-3 to TRBJ1-3, with 7 bases identical to TRBD1. This sequence originates from a woman aged 18-30 years in good health and CMV-seronegative. The sequencing sample was made of PBMCs. CDR3 DNA sequence: TGTGCCATCAGTGAGTCGAATACAGGGGTGGTATCAACCCCGTACTCTGGAAACACCATATATTTT. It is translated as CAISESNTGVVSTPYSGNTIYF.